The 3 T cell receptor beta chains below come from one sample, sequenced in a study of T cells in Graves' hyperthyroidism and ophthalmopathy. It was RNA transcripts that yielded the amplified TCR beta CDR3 regions. HTBI primers were the set used in a first-round RT-PCR of the TCR CDR3. TCRdb re-called the multiplex PCR reads through MiXCR, storing one row per CDR3 protein. Among about 640,000 distinct CDR3 sequences, approximately 15% were seen once, and the ten largest hold around 12%. Material: blood. The receptors come from a woman aged 45-65 years with Graves' ophthalmopathy.

Many counts were recorded for this clonotype. The chain combines TRBV20-1 with TRBJ2-1; 9 nucleotides line up with TRBD2. Per the germline V gene, CDR1 is DFQATT and CDR2 is SNEGSKA (reference sequence). The CDR3 is made up of 15 amino acids. Germline trimming cut 0 bases from V and 6 bases from J; bases unmatched to any gene: 6. CDR3 bases: TGCAGTGCTAGAGATATTGCGGGAGGGGGCAATGAGCAGTTCTTC. Its translation: CSARDIAGGGNEQFF.

Ten or more counts support this clonotype. The V call is TRBV24-1, the J call TRBJ1-2, with a weak D call TRBD1 (5 bases). The CDR3 is made up of 16 amino acids. Deletions cut 2 bases from V and 0 bases from J, with 12 bases between. The germline CDR1 and CDR2 sequences are KGHDR and SFDVKD. The CDR3 spells CATSDSTGPPNYGYTF. DNA for the CDR3: TGTGCCACCAGTGATTCAACAGGACCTCCTAACTATGGCTACACCTTC.

This clonotype occurred many times. This rearrangement joins TRBV9 to TRBJ2-1, with D maybe TRBD2 (6 bases). Germline CDR1 is SGDLS and CDR2 is YYNGEE. Trimming removed 0 bases from V and 4 bases from J, with 11 bases in between. There are 15 residues in the CDR3. CDR3 DNA: TGTGCCAGCAGCGTAGGGGCGGGAAATTACAATGAGCAGTTCTTC. As protein: CASSVGAGNYNEQFF.